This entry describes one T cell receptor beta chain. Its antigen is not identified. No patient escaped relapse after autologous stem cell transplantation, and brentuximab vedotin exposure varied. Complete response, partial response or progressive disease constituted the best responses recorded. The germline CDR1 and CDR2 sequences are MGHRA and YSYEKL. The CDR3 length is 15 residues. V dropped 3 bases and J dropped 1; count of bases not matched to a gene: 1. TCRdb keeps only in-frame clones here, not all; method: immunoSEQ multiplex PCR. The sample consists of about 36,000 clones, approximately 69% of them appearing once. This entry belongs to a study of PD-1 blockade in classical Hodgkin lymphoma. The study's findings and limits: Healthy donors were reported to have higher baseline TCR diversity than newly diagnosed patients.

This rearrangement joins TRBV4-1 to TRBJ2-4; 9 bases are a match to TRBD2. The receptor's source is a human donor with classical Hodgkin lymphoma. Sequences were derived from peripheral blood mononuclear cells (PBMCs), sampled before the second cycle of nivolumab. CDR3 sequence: CASSQGTSAKNIQYF. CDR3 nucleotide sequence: TGCGCCAGCAGCCAGGGGACTAGCGCCAAAAACATTCAGTACTTC.